These 25 T cell receptor beta chains were all obtained from the same sample, sequenced in a study of shared clonotypes between healthy human individuals. Profiling relied on immunoSEQ multiplex PCR, and the TCRdb table lists in-frame clones only, not all of them. The sample holds some 1.5 million clones, about 98% seen once. The sample taken for sequencing was naive CD4+ T cells sorted from blood. Documented subset: CD45RA+ positively selected. The receptors derive from a man aged 25-45 years in good health.

The V call is TRBV28, the J call TRBJ2-3; 9 nucleotides match TRBD2. The CDR3 spans 17 residues. Germline CDR1 is MDHEN and CDR2 is SYDVKM. Trimming cost V 4 bases and J 4 bases; bases outside gene matches: 12. CDR3 nucleotide sequence: TGTGCCAGCAGTTCCCTTGGTGGAAAGCGGGAGGCAGATACGCAGTATTTT. As protein: CASSSLGGKREADTQYF.

Regarding this clone: Other DNA sequences in this sample translate to the same CDR3. The genes are TRBV18 and TRBJ1-5, with unresolved D. The CDR3 has 13 residues. The V and J ends lost 6 bases and 4 bases respectively, with 10 bases between them. The V gene's germline CDR1 is KGHSH and CDR2 LQKENI. The CDR3 sequence: CASSPGLNQPQHF. The CDR3 bases are TGTGCCAGCTCCCCAGGATTGAATCAGCCCCAGCATTTT.

The rearrangement links TRBV4-1 to TRBJ2-7; unclear D gene. V was cut by 1 base and J by 9 bases, with 13 bases left in between. Germline V gene lookup returns CDR1 MGHRA and CDR2 YSYEKL. This CDR3 has 13 amino acids. The CDR3 here is CASSQGGLGVQYF. The DNA for the CDR3 is TGCGCCAGCAGCCAAGGAGGTCTTGGGGTGCAGTACTTC.

J is TRBJ1-2 and V is TRBV9, with D uncertain. This CDR3 spans 16 amino acids. CDR1 and CDR2 from the germline V gene are SGDLS and YYNGEE. V lost 4 bases and J 2 bases, leaving 18 bases between the germline ends. The DNA for the CDR3 is TGTGCCAGCAGCTCCGCCCCGTCGCCCCACAACTATGGCTACACCTTC. Protein sequence: CASSSAPSPHNYGYTF. Full variable domain (missing parts from reference TRBV9 and TRBJ1-2): DSGVTQTPKHLITATGQRVTLRCSPRSGDLSVYWYQQSLDQGLQFLIQYYNGEERAKGNILERFSAQQFPDLHSELNLSSLELGDSALYFCASSSAPSPHNYGYTFGSGTRLTVV.

The chain uses TRBV7-2 and TRBJ2-2; no definite D call. Per germline, CDR1 SGHTA and CDR2 FQGNSA. The CDR3 totals 13 residues. The V end was cut by 5 bases, the J end by 4 bases, with 8 bases between. CDR3 DNA sequence: TGTGCCAGCAGCCCGCAGTTCACCGGGGAGCTGTTTTTT. Encoded protein: CASSPQFTGELFF.

V and J are TRBV14 and TRBJ2-7, with TRBD1 matching over 7 bases. Losses at the gene ends were 1 base for V and 3 bases for J; bases not matched to a gene: 9. This CDR3 comprises 16 residues. The germline V gene has CDR1 SGHDN and CDR2 FVKESK. CDR3 protein: CASSQGYRDRSYEQYF. DNA of the CDR3: TGTGCCAGCAGCCAAGGGTACCGGGACAGAAGCTACGAGCAGTACTTC.

The CDR3 DNA follows: TGCGCCAGCAGCCTGAAGGGGGAGGGCCACTATGAGCAGTTCTTC. The encoded protein is CASSLKGEGHYEQFF. J is TRBJ2-1 and V is TRBV5-1; perhaps TRBD2 as D (7 bases). This CDR3 has 15 amino acids. V gave up 4 bases and J gave up 8 bases, with 19 bases separating them. CDR1 is SGHRS, CDR2 YFSETQ, per germline.

The chain links TRBV25-1 to TRBJ2-5, with D perhaps matching TRBD2 (5 bases). Looked up from germline, CDR1 is MGHDK and CDR2 is SYGVNS. The CDR3 runs 15 residues. With 8 bases removed from V and 1 base from J, the gap between germline ends came to 17 bases. CDR3 DNA: TGTGCCAGCTCGGGAAGCCGGGGAATCCAAGAGACCCAGTACTTC. This gives the protein CASSGSRGIQETQYF.

The V and J genes are TRBV18 and TRBJ2-1; TRBD2 agrees at 9 bases. In germline, CDR1 is KGHSH, CDR2 LQKENI. J lost 2 bases, V lost 2 bases, and 4 bases had no gene match. CDR3 length: 16 residues. The CDR3, as DNA: TGTGCCAGCTCACCAGCTAGCGGGATAGCCTACAATGAGCAGTTCTTC. Protein sequence: CASSPASGIAYNEQFF.

This chain uses TRBV7-9 with TRBJ2-3; 7 nucleotides agree with TRBD2. The germline gives CDR1 SEHNR, CDR2 FQNEAQ (reference sequence). Trimming took 7 bases from V and 2 from J; bases not matched to a gene: 12. The CDR3 consists of 16 residues. In DNA form, the CDR3 reads TGTGCCAGCACCCTAGGATCTAGCGGTCCCACAGATACGCAGTATTTT. Its protein is CASTLGSSGPTDTQYF.

This sequence joins TRBV5-1 and TRBJ2-7; 10 bases are shared with TRBD1. Germline lookup yields CDR1 SGHRS and CDR2 YFSETQ. Trimming removed 4 bases from V and 5 bases from J; junction bases left unmatched: 12. The CDR3 runs to 16 residues. DNA for the CDR3: TGCGCCAGCAGCGAGGGCGACCGGGACAGGGGCCACGAGCAGTACTTC. Translating it yields CASSEGDRDRGHEQYF.

The rearrangement links TRBV7-2 to TRBJ2-5; tentative D call: TRBD1 (6 bases). The CDR3 contains 15 residues. In germline, CDR1 is SGHTA, CDR2 FQGNSA. V was shortened by 0 bases and J by 6 bases, with 14 bases between the two germline ends. CDR3 bases: TGTGCCAGCAGCTTAGCGGGGACAACGATGCAGACCCAGTACTTC. Translating it yields CASSLAGTTMQTQYF.

This chain uses TRBV19 with TRBJ2-7; 10 bases map to TRBD1. The junction had 6 bases not matched to a gene; V was cut back by 5 bases and J by 5 bases. The CDR3 is 14 residues long. CDR1 LNHDA and CDR2 SQIVND come from the germline V gene (reference sequence). The CDR3 loop reads CASSVRDRGHEQYF. CDR3 DNA sequence: TGTGCCAGTAGTGTCCGGGACAGGGGCCACGAGCAGTACTTC.

The chain joins TRBV6-5 to TRBJ1-2; maybe TRBD1 (5 bases). The CDR3 has 15 amino acids. Trimming took 6 bases from V and 0 from J, leaving 14 bases between them. Germline CDR1 and CDR2: MNHEY and SVGAGI. The CDR3 DNA reads as TGTGCCAGCAGGGGGAGCAGGGAAGCTAACTATGGCTACACCTTC. Its protein is CASRGSREANYGYTF.

V gene TRBV5-4 combines with J gene TRBJ2-5, with TRBD2 matching over 16 bases. Trimming removed 9 bases from V and 1 base from J; junction bases left unmatched: 12. Germline lookup yields CDR1 SGHNT and CDR2 YYREEE (reference sequence). This CDR3 contains 18 residues. The CDR3 DNA reads as TGTGCCACAACCGGTTCCGGGACTAGCGGGAGGGCCCAAGAGACCCAGTACTTC. Encoded protein: CATTGSGTSGRAQETQYF.

The chain carries TRBV11-2 and TRBJ2-7; 7 bases agree with TRBD2. Trimming took 0 bases from V and 3 from J; bases not matched to a gene: 11. CDR3 length: 17 amino acids. Germline V CDR1 and CDR2: SGHAT, FQNNGV. This CDR3 reads CASSLDWGGAVHYEQYF. CDR3 nucleotide sequence: TGTGCCAGCAGCTTAGATTGGGGGGGAGCAGTGCACTACGAGCAGTACTTC.

The V and J genes are TRBV7-9 and TRBJ2-7, with D perhaps matching TRBD2 (6 bases). Trimming cost V 2 bases and J 4 bases, with 12 bases left between them. This CDR3 is 14 amino acids long. Germline V gene lookup returns CDR1 SEHNR and CDR2 FQNEAQ (reference sequence). The DNA of the CDR3 is TGTGCCAGCAGCTTACCCGGGGGAGAATACGAGCAGTACTTC. Protein: CASSLPGGEYEQYF.

The V call is TRBV7-9, the J call TRBJ2-7; D gene ambiguous. V lost 1 base and J lost 0, with 7 bases in between. Germline CDR1 is SEHNR and CDR2 is FQNEAQ (reference sequence). CDR3 length equals 14 residues. DNA for the CDR3: TGTGCCAGCAGCTTAGTCGGTAGCTCCTACGAGCAGTACTTC. Its translation: CASSLVGSSYEQYF.

The rearrangement joins TRBV28 to TRBJ2-7, with 7 bases aligning to TRBD2. CDR1 is MDHEN and CDR2 is SYDVKM in the germline V gene. With 6 bases clipped from V and 5 bases from J, the junction kept 10 bases outside the gene matches. This CDR3 comprises 14 residues. The CDR3 spells CASSPARREHEQYF. CDR3 sequence (DNA): TGTGCCAGCAGCCCAGCAAGGCGGGAGCACGAGCAGTACTTC.

The rearrangement uses TRBV7-6 and TRBJ2-7; 7 bases fit TRBD1. Germline CDR1 and CDR2: SGHVS and FNYEAQ. The CDR3 extends over 16 amino acids. V trimming: 5 bases; J trimming: 6 bases; junction bases outside the gene matches: 16. CDR3 sequence: CASSPTSDRVIGEQYF. DNA of the CDR3: TGTGCCAGCAGCCCGACCAGTGACAGGGTAATCGGCGAGCAGTACTTC. Drawing the rest from reference TRBV7-6 and TRBJ2-7, the complete variable domain is GAGVSQSPRYKVTKRGQDVALRCDPISGHVSLYWYRQALGQGPEFLTYFNYEAQQDKSGLPNDRFSAERPEGSISTLTIQRTEQRDSAMYRCASSPTSDRVIGEQYFGPGTRLTVT.

The chain links TRBV5-6 to TRBJ2-1; TRBD2 matches 10 bases. J was trimmed by 7 bases and V by 1 base; bases with no gene match: 14. This CDR3 region has 18 residues. Germline V gene lookup returns CDR1 SGHDT and CDR2 YYEEEE. CDR3 region: CASSLMGSPSGRVNEQFF. The DNA for the CDR3 is TGTGCCAGCAGCTTGATGGGTTCGCCTAGCGGGAGAGTGAATGAGCAGTTCTTC.

The V and J genes are TRBV29-1 and TRBJ2-3, with 12 bases identical to TRBD2. In germline, CDR1 is SQVTM, CDR2 ANQGSEA. Trimming removed 4 bases from V and 9 bases from J; junction bases left unmatched: 11. The CDR3 loop spans 15 amino acids. The chain's CDR3 is CSVGTSGISLATQYF. The CDR3 nucleotides are TGCAGCGTTGGGACTAGCGGGATATCTTTGGCCACGCAGTATTTT.

With regard to this clone: The same CDR3 is also encoded by other DNA sequences in this sample. The rearrangement uses TRBV27 and TRBJ2-3; D uncertain. The germline CDR1 and CDR2 sequences are MNHEY and SMNVEV (reference sequence). The CDR3 has 13 amino acids. V dropped 0 bases and J dropped 0 bases, with 1 base sitting between them. The CDR3 nucleotides read TGTGCCAGCAGTTTATCTAGCACAGATACGCAGTATTTT. Its translation: CASSLSSTDTQYF.

This chain links TRBV5-8 with TRBJ1-4; tentatively, D is TRBD1 (5 bases). The CDR3 runs 12 residues. Trimming left V 4 bases short and J 8 bases short, with 9 bases between. Germline V gives CDR1 SGHTS, CDR2 YDEGEE. The CDR3 here is CASSRGLEKLFF. The CDR3 DNA reads TGTGCCAGCAGCCGGGGGTTGGAAAAACTGTTTTTT.

On this clone: In the same sample, other DNA sequences code for this CDR3. The chain joins TRBV7-3 to TRBJ2-3; D is unclear. With 5 bases removed from V and 1 base from J, the gap between germline ends came to 7 bases. Looked up from germline, CDR1 is SGHTA and CDR2 is FQGTGA. There are 13 residues in the CDR3. As DNA, the CDR3 is TGTGCCAGCAGCCGCGATGGCACAGATACGCAGTATTTT. This sequence encodes CASSRDGTDTQYF.